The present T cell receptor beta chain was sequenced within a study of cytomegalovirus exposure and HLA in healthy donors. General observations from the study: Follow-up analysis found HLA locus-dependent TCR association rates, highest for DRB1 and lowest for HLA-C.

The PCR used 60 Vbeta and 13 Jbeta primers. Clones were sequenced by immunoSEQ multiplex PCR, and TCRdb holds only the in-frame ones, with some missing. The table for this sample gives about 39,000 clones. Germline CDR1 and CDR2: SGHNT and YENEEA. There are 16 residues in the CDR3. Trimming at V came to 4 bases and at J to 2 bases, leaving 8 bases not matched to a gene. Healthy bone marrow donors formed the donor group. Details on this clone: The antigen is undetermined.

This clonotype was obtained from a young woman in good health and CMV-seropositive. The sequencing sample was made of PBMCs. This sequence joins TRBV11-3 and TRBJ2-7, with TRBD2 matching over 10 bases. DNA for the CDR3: TGTGCCAGCAGCTCACCGACTAGCGGGCTTGCCTACGAGCAGTACTTC. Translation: CASSSPTSGLAYEQYF.